This TCR beta chain was observed in a study of blood T cell repertoires in COVID-19. The CDR3 has 15 amino acids. Clones were sequenced by immunoSEQ multiplex PCR, and TCRdb holds only the in-frame ones, with some missing. The sample lists a few hundred thousand clones, about 90% occurring once. The chain uses TRBV21-1 and TRBJ2-1; the D segment call TRBD1 is taken from the table without a DNA check. TRBV21-1 is classified as a pseudogene. This sequence originates from a man between 25 and 39 years old who had recovered from COVID-19. What was sequenced was PBMCs or T cells enriched from blood (not recorded which). Here the CDR3 DNA reads TGTGCCAGCAGCAAAGGGGGGGACAGCGTAGAGGAGCAGTTCTTC. Residues: CASSKGGDSVEEQFF.